Each of the 5 T cell receptor beta chains below was sequenced from the same sample in a study of T cell responses to AZD1222 COVID-19 vaccine. The assay was immunoSEQ multiplex PCR, and TCRdb's table has in-frame clones only and misses some. The table records approximately 90,000 clones, about 86% of them present only once. This sample comprised peripheral blood, obtained on day 0 of AZD1222 vaccination. The receptors shown here come from an adult in good health.

V usage is TRBV18 and J usage is TRBJ1-2, with D hard to call. The CDR3 sequence is 15 residues long. Germline values: CDR1 KGHSH, CDR2 LQKENI. The ends were cut back, 3 bases at V and 5 bases at J, with 16 bases in the middle. CDR3 DNA sequence: TGTGCCAGCTCACCTTCGAGCGTCGATAGGTATGGCTACACCTTC. Translation gives CASSPSSVDRYGYTF.

The V and J genes are TRBV6-1 and TRBJ1-3; the D is unclear. The CDR3 totals 17 residues. Germline V CDR1 and CDR2: MNHNS, SASEGT. Trimming removed 4 bases from V and 0 bases from J, with 16 bases in between. The CDR3 here is CASSGLTHLSSGNTIYF. The CDR3, as DNA: TGTGCCAGCAGTGGTCTCACCCACCTGAGCTCTGGAAACACCATATATTTT.

V is TRBV10-3 and J is TRBJ2-3, with TRBD2 as a possible D gene (6 bases). This CDR3 has 14 amino acids. CDR1 and CDR2 (germline): ENHRY, SYGVKD. The V gene lost 11 bases and the J gene lost 4 bases, with 19 bases spanning the gap. The CDR3 nucleotides are TGTGCCTCGGTGGGACTTATCGGGTCAGATACGCAGTATTTT. Translation: CASVGLIGSDTQYF.

This clone has just one count. The CDR3 sequence is CATSDGTDYGYTF. The CDR3, as DNA: TGTGCCACCAGTGACGGGACGGACTATGGCTACACCTTC. The chain joins TRBV24-1 to TRBJ1-2; a weak D match, TRBD1 (5 bases). Deletions cut 4 bases from V and 3 bases from J, with 8 bases between. This CDR3 contains 13 residues. The germline gives CDR1 KGHDR, CDR2 SFDVKD.

The chain joins TRBV28 to TRBJ2-5; weak D call: TRBD2 (5 bases). V was clipped by 1 base and J by 3 bases, with 15 bases between them. The CDR3 sequence is 16 residues long. The V gene's germline CDR1 is MDHEN and CDR2 SYDVKM. The CDR3 region is CASSLSGLISKETQYF. The CDR3 DNA follows: TGTGCCAGCAGTTTATCTGGACTTATTTCCAAAGAGACCCAGTACTTC.